This is a list of T cell receptor beta chains from one sample in a study of blood T cell repertoires in COVID-19. This table comes from immunoSEQ multiplex PCR, and its TCRdb copy is limited to in-frame clones, with some not included. The data contain approximately 230,000 clones, about nine tenths of them seen just once; the ten biggest clones take up less than 2%. Sample: PBMCs or T cells enriched from blood (not recorded which). These receptors all come from a man in his forties or fifties who had recovered from COVID-19. Each CDR3 is given with its conserved first and last residue. The D gene is left open where the match is weak. Rows may omit the clone size; those that give it use once, few, many or a size class.

D,size,J,V,CDR3,DNA
NA,NA,TRBJ2-1,TRBV28,CASNGQFYNEQFF,TGTGCCAGCAATGGACAGTTTTACAATGAGCAGTTCTTC
NA,once,TRBJ1-4,TRBV28,CASSFLMTRGKLFF,TGTGCCAGCAGTTTCCTCATGACCCGAGGAAAACTGTTTTTT
TRBD1,once,TRBJ1-4,TRBV7-9,CASSLAQGIEKLFF,TGTGCCAGCAGCTTAGCACAGGGGATTGAAAAACTGTTTTTT
NA,NA,TRBJ1-1,TRBV5-4,CASSLARTGNTEAFF,TGTGCCAGCAGCTTGGCCCGCACGGGTAACACTGAAGCTTTCTTT
TRBD1,NA,TRBJ2-1,TRBV5-1,CASSRSQGVWNEQFF,TGCGCCAGCAGTCGCTCTCAGGGGGTGTGGAATGAGCAGTTCTTC
TRBD1,NA,TRBJ1-5,TRBV27,CASSRGQGAVDNQPQHF,TGTGCCAGCAGCCGAGGACAGGGGGCGGTTGACAATCAGCCCCAGCATTTT
TRBD2,NA,TRBJ2-1,TRBV5-4,CASSLQKREDEQFF,TGTGCCAGCAGCTTACAGAAGCGGGAGGATGAGCAGTTCTTC
TRBD1,NA,TRBJ1-5,TRBV24-1,CATSELQGAADQPQHF,TGTGCCACCAGTGAACTACAGGGGGCGGCTGATCAGCCCCAGCATTTT
NA,NA,TRBJ2-1,TRBV2,CASLRTVVYNEQFF,TGTGCCAGCCTTCGGACAGTCGTCTACAATGAGCAGTTCTTC
NA,NA,TRBJ2-7,TRBV7-2,CASSSSIEQYF,TGTGCCAGCAGCTCTAGTATCGAGCAGTACTTC
TRBD2,NA,TRBJ2-7,TRBV11-1,CASSQLLAGVSYEQYF,TGTGCCAGCAGCCAACTTCTAGCGGGGGTCTCCTACGAGCAGTACTTC
NA,NA,TRBJ1-2,TRBV10-3,CAILPSGGERPGYTF,TGTGCCATCCTCCCGTCTGGGGGGGAAAGGCCTGGCTACACCTTC
TRBD1,NA,TRBJ2-1,TRBV15,CATSYRDRLNEQFF,TGTGCCACCAGCTACCGGGACAGGCTTAATGAGCAGTTCTTC
TRBD2,NA,TRBJ2-3,TRBV6-2/TRBV6-3,CASSSTAGSTDTQYF,TGTGCCAGCAGCTCGACAGCGGGGAGCACAGATACGCAGTATTTT
NA,NA,TRBJ1-1,TRBV6-1,CASSDGQLENTEAFF,TGTGCCAGCAGTGACGGACAATTGGAAAACACTGAAGCTTTCTTT
NA,once,TRBJ1-1,TRBV6-5,CASSYSYTNTEAFF,TGTGCCAGCAGTTACTCGTACACGAACACTGAAGCTTTCTTT
NA,NA,TRBJ1-5,TRBV27,CASSGVADTNQPQHF,TGTGCCAGCTCAGGGGTTGCGGATACAAATCAGCCCCAGCATTTT
NA,NA,TRBJ2-1,TRBV21-1,CASSKTGTSGGYNEQFF,TGTGCCAGCAGCAAAACCGGGACTAGCGGGGGGTACAATGAGCAGTTCTTC
NA,NA,TRBJ1-1,TRBV11-3,CASSLDYGSEAFF,TGTGCCAGCAGCTTAGATTACGGGTCTGAAGCTTTCTTT
TRBD1,NA,TRBJ2-5,TRBV5-1,CASSSSRDRGSQYF,TGCGCCAGCAGCTCATCCCGGGACAGGGGGTCCCAGTACTTC
TRBD1,NA,TRBJ1-1,TRBV19,CASSIRTGRLNTEAFF,TGTGCCAGTAGTATTCGGACAGGGAGGCTGAACACTGAAGCTTTCTTT
TRBD1,NA,TRBJ1-2,TRBV7-9,CASSSGQGNFYGYTF,TGTGCCAGCAGCTCCGGACAGGGTAACTTCTATGGCTACACCTTC
NA,NA,TRBJ1-1,TRBV30,CAWRRQANTEAFF,TGTGCCTGGAGGAGACAGGCGAACACTGAAGCTTTCTTT
TRBD1,NA,TRBJ1-2,TRBV28,CASSFAWQGAREGYTF,TGTGCCAGCAGTTTTGCCTGGCAGGGGGCACGGGAAGGCTACACCTTC
NA,NA,TRBJ2-1,TRBV7-9,CASSLNNEQFF,TGTGCCAGCAGCCTTAACAATGAGCAGTTCTTC
NA,NA,TRBJ2-2,TRBV2,CASSSDTGELFF,TGTGCCAGCAGTTCCGACACCGGGGAGCTGTTTTTT
NA,NA,TRBJ1-2,TRBV7-2,CASSLDREVNYGYTF,TGTGCCAGCAGCTTAGATCGGGAAGTGAACTATGGCTACACCTTC
TRBD2,once,TRBJ2-7,TRBV7-9,CASSLVLAGSEQYF,TGTGCCAGCAGCTTAGTCCTAGCGGGAAGCGAGCAGTACTTC
TRBD1,NA,TRBJ1-5,TRBV5-8,CASSLASGGNQPQHF,TGTGCCAGCAGCTTGGCGTCAGGGGGTAATCAGCCCCAGCATTTT
NA,NA,TRBJ2-1,TRBV4-1,CASSQLGGQFF,TGCGCCAGCAGCCAACTAGGGGGGCAGTTCTTC
NA,few,TRBJ1-3,TRBV7-2,CASSSNGGTGNTIYF,TGTGCCAGCAGCTCAAATGGGGGCACAGGAAACACCATATATTTT
NA,once,TRBJ1-1,TRBV7-9,CASSLPQAKNTEAFF,TGTGCCAGCAGCTTACCACAGGCAAAAAACACTGAAGCTTTCTTT
NA,NA,TRBJ1-2,TRBV7-8,CASSFGTANYGYTF,TGTGCCAGCAGCTTCGGGACTGCTAACTATGGCTACACCTTC
TRBD2,NA,TRBJ2-1,TRBV7-9,CASSVSSGLQFF,TGTGCCAGCAGCGTATCTAGCGGGTTACAGTTCTTC
NA,NA,TRBJ2-7,TRBV3-1/TRBV3-2,CASSQDGGLYEQYF,TGTGCCAGCAGCCAAGATGGAGGGCTCTACGAGCAGTACTTC
NA,NA,TRBJ1-4,TRBV5-1,CASRGQAEKLFF,TGCGCCAGCAGAGGACAAGCTGAAAAACTGTTTTTT
NA,NA,TRBJ1-2,TRBV3-1/TRBV3-2,CASSQDTHVYTF,TGTGCCAGCAGCCAAGATACTCACGTCTACACCTTC
NA,NA,TRBJ2-5,TRBV5-6,CASSLAGVFKETQYF,TGTGCCAGCAGCTTGGCCGGGGTGTTTAAGGAGACCCAGTACTTC
TRBD2,once,TRBJ2-1,TRBV9,CASDRSGLYNEQFF,TGTGCCAGCGATCGTAGCGGGCTTTACAATGAGCAGTTCTTC
TRBD1,NA,TRBJ2-6,TRBV19,CASSLQGTGANVLTF,TGTGCCAGTAGTTTACAGGGGACTGGGGCCAACGTCCTGACTTTC
TRBD2,few,TRBJ2-3,TRBV2,CASTLAVVLTDTQYF,TGTGCCAGCACCCTAGCGGTAGTCCTCACAGATACGCAGTATTTT
TRBD1,NA,TRBJ2-2,TRBV19,CASSAQQGHLNTGELFF,TGTGCCAGTAGTGCCCAACAGGGGCACCTTAACACCGGGGAGCTGTTTTTT
TRBD2,NA,TRBJ2-3,TRBV28,CASNPGGLAGGSTQYF,TGTGCCAGCAATCCGGGTGGACTAGCGGGAGGGAGTACGCAGTATTTT
NA,few,TRBJ2-7,TRBV5-4,CASSLQGNTYEQYF,TGTGCCAGCAGCTTACAGGGAAACACCTACGAGCAGTACTTC
TRBD1,NA,TRBJ2-3,TRBV7-6,CASRKQTGTGITDTQYF,TGTGCCAGCAGGAAACAAACCGGGACAGGGATCACAGATACGCAGTATTTT
NA,NA,TRBJ1-4,TRBV6-5,CASRAQATNEKLFF,TGTGCCAGCAGGGCACAGGCAACTAATGAAAAACTGTTTTTT